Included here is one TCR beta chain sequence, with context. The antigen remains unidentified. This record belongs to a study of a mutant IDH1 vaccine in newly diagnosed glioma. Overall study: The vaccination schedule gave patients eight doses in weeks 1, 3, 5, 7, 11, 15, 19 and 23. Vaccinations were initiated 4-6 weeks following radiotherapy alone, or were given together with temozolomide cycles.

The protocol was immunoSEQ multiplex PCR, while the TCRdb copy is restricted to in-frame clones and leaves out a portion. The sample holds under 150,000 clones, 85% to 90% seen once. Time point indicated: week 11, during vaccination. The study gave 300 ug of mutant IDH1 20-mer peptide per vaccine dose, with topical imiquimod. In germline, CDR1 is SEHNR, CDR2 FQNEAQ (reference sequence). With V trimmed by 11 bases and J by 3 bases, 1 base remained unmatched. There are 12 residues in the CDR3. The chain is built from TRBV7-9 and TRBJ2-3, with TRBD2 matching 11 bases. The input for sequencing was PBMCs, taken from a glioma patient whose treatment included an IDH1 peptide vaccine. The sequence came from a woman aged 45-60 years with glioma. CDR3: CAGTSGTDTQYF. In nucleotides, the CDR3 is TGTGCCGGGACTAGCGGAACAGATACGCAGTATTTT. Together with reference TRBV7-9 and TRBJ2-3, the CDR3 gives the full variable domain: DTGVSQNPRHKITKRGQNVTFRCDPISEHNRLYWYRQTLGQGPEFLTYFQNEAQLEKSRLLSDRFSAERPKGSFSTLEIQRTEQGDSAMYLCAGTSGTDTQYFGPGTRLTVL.